This paragraph covers one T cell receptor beta chain sequence. This record comes from a study of T cells in Graves' hyperthyroidism and ophthalmopathy. J gave up 5 bases and V 8 bases, and 13 bases lay outside the gene matches. There are 16 residues in the CDR3. In germline, CDR1 is SNHLY, CDR2 FYNNEI. There were TCR beta CDR3 regions amplified from RNA transcripts. The TCR CDR3 first-round RT-PCR relied on the HTBI primer set. From the multiplex PCR reads, TCRdb called clonotypes with MiXCR, one entry per CDR3 protein. Counted here are under 350,000 distinct CDR3 sequences, roughly 13% occurring once; the ten biggest clones make up 7% to 9.5%.

The gene calls are TRBV2 and TRBJ2-1, with 9 bases matching TRBD2. The specimen was blood. The TCR comes from a woman aged 40 to 50 with Graves' hyperthyroidism. Here the CDR3 reads CASSPTGTSPNNEQFF. The CDR3 nucleotides read TGTGCCAGCTCACCAACCGGGACTAGCCCGAACAATGAGCAGTTCTTC.